A selection of T cell receptor beta chains follows, all from one sample in a study of cytomegalovirus exposure and HLA in healthy donors. Using immunoSEQ multiplex PCR, the repertoire was profiled, and TCRdb retains in-frame clones only, with some absent. This table has about 160,000 clones, 81% appearing once. The sequenced sample was PBMCs. All receptors come from a woman aged 50 to 60 in good health and CMV-seronegative. The CDR3 runs from the conserved cysteine through the conserved F or W. Fields, in order: V gene, J gene, clone size, CDR3 protein. Expanded clones are given a class, and other clones once, few, many or no size at all.

TRBV6-6	TRBJ2-1	.	CASEEGLARNEQFF
TRBV5-6	TRBJ1-6	few	CASSFRGYNSPLHF
TRBV27	TRBJ2-2	.	CASSLSWGLTRTGELFF
TRBV5-1	TRBJ2-1	.	CASSLQRSSYNEQFF
TRBV11-2	TRBJ2-1	.	CASSLDWAGHEQFF
TRBV27	TRBJ1-5	.	CASSSGGTGYQPQHF
TRBV7-9	TRBJ1-1	.	CGQGNTEAFF
TRBV27	TRBJ2-7	.	CASSDRDRSSYEQYF
TRBV18	TRBJ2-1	.	CASSPHAGHPYNEQFF
TRBV6-5	TRBJ2-3	.	CASSVLAGGTDTQYF
TRBV4-3	TRBJ1-2	once	CASSRGGASDYSGYTF
TRBV7-9	TRBJ2-3	.	CASSPRRVANLDTQYF
TRBV27	TRBJ1-4	.	CASSFSTGFNEKLFF
TRBV7-6	TRBJ2-5	.	CASRQYRDSRETQYF
TRBV6-6	TRBJ1-5	.	CASSYDTSQPQHF
TRBV7-9	TRBJ2-1	.	CASSFGLAGNEQFF
TRBV19	TRBJ2-1	.	CASSIRDRGSDEQFF
TRBV10-3	TRBJ2-1	.	CAIFDRTSGKGEQFF
TRBV27	TRBJ2-1	.	CASSLMGTFYEQFF
TRBV4-2	TRBJ2-7	.	CASSQELGSGSRAYEQYF
TRBV19	TRBJ1-3	.	CASSPQVSRSGNTIYF
TRBV4-3	TRBJ1-1	.	CASSQGRLNTEAFF
TRBV12-2	TRBJ1-2	.	CASRSRDNYGYTF
TRBV7-2	TRBJ2-7	once	CASSLFPSGGDEQYF
TRBV30	TRBJ1-1	.	CAWSVRSGNTEAFF
TRBV25-1	TRBJ1-1	few	CASSDSGQDAADTEAFF
TRBV5-4	TRBJ1-1	.	CASSLGLDRVAEAFF
TRBV29-1	TRBJ2-2	.	CSAGGARHTGELFF
TRBV2	TRBJ1-5	.	CASSEGANQPQHF
TRBV7-2	TRBJ2-3	.	CASSLRQGSTDTQYF
TRBV27	TRBJ1-1	.	CASSWATGGTEAFF
TRBV30	TRBJ2-3	.	CAWRVAGTTTDTQYF
TRBV5-1	TRBJ2-1	.	CASRPLAGGGSYNEQFF
TRBV19	TRBJ1-2	few	CASRLRDRDYGYTF
TRBV6-1	TRBJ1-2	.	CASSVGQGAFPYGYTF
TRBV7-8	TRBJ1-1	.	CASSLEPLHTEAFF
TRBV5-6	TRBJ1-4	.	CASSLGGGLLFF
TRBV7-9	TRBJ2-3	.	CASSAAGADTQYF
TRBV6-5	TRBJ2-2	.	CASSYGQGDTGELFF
TRBV7-8	TRBJ2-7	.	CASTTSTGLASYEQYF
TRBV19	TRBJ1-3	.	CASRGGSSGNTIYF
TRBV4-1	TRBJ2-7	.	CASSQDHRGGYEQYF
TRBV2	TRBJ1-2	.	CASGRAGNYGYTF
TRBV5-4	TRBJ1-1	.	CASSLGQGWDTEAFF
TRBV7-8	TRBJ1-3	.	CASSLAQGYSGNTIYF
TRBV28	TRBJ1-2	.	CASNADYGYTF
TRBV6-5	TRBJ1-5	.	CASSPDSPNQPQHF
TRBV7-9	TRBJ1-4	.	CASSFRVPDEKLFF
TRBV30	TRBJ1-6	.	CAWTTGSDSPLHF